This T cell receptor (beta chain) was recorded in a study of CD8 T cells in ankylosing spondylitis. TCRdb redid the calling of the 5' RACE reads with MiXCR, one entry per CDR3 protein. The sample contains 250,000 to 400,000 distinct CDR3 sequences, around 10% of which appear only once. Germline assignment: CDR1 SNHLY and CDR2 FYNNEI. The CDR3 is 15 amino acids. V was pared by 4 bases and J by 1 base, with 1 base of the junction left unmatched. Ten or more counts support this clonotype. The receptor was isolated from a female donor with ankylosing spondylitis or in good health (not recorded which). This chain links TRBV2 with TRBJ2-1; TRBD1 matches at 10 bases. Sequences were obtained from blood, either unsorted or a sorted T cell fraction (not recorded which). The CDR3 spells CASSVDRGSYNEQFF. CDR3 bases: TGTGCCAGCAGTGTGGACAGGGGGTCCTACAATGAGCAGTTCTTC.